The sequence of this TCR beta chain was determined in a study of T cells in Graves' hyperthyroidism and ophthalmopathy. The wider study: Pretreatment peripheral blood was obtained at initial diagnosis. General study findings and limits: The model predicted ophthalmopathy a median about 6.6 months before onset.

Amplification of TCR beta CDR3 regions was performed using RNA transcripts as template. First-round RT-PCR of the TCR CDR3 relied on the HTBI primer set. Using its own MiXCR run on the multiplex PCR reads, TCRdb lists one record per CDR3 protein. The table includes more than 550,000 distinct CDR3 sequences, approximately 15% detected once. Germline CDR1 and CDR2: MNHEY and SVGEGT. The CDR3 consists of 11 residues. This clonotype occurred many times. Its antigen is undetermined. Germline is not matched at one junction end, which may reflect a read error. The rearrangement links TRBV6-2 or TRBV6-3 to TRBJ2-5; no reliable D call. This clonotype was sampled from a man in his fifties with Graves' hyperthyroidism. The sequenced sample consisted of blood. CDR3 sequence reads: CACSPHETQYF. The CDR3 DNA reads TGTGCCTGCAGTCCCCACGAGACCCAGTACTTC.